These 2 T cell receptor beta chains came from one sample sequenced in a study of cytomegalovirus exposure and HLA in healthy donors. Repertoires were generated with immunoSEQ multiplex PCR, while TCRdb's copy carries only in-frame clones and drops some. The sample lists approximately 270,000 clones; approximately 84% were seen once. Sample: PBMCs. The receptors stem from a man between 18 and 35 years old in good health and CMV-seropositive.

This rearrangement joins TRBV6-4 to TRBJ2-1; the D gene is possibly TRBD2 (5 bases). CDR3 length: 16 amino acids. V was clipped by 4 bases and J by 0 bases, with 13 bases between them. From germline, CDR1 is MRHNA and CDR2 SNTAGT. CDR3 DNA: TGTGCCAGCAGTGCTCAAGCGGAGAGCTCCTACAATGAGCAGTTCTTC. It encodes CASSAQAESSYNEQFF.

The CDR3 coding sequence is TGTGCCAGCAGCTTAGCGGAATGGAACGTGGGCGAGCAGTACTTC. This codes for CASSLAEWNVGEQYF. This chain uses TRBV7-2 with TRBJ2-7, with D hard to call. Trimming pared 0 bases from V and 6 bases from J, leaving 15 bases between. Germline CDR1 and CDR2: SGHTA and FQGNSA. This CDR3 is 15 amino acids long.